There are many counts of the clone carrying this T cell receptor beta chain. Its antigen is unidentified. This sample is drawn from a study of tumor-infiltrating lymphocytes in primary liver carcinoma. TCR beta cDNA was made from 450 to 500 ng total RNA with a constant-region primer. Each TCR beta library was derived from three nested multiplex PCR rounds that employed slightly modified ARM-PCR. MiXCR was run by TCRdb on the multiplex PCR reads, yielding one entry per CDR3 protein. The sample records about 20,000 distinct CDR3 sequences, approximately 80% being singletons. General observations from the study: Tumors had a significantly higher top-250-clone fraction than blood (p = 0.039).

Co-extracted RNA and DNA came from roughly 20-30 mg of unsorted bulk tissue. Source material: liver tumor tissue from sampling region 2. Subset noted: tumor region T2, inferior pole. The receptor comes from a woman under 40 with primary liver carcinoma and hepatitis B virus infection.

DNA of the CDR3: TGCAGTGCTACCGGGGCGAGGTCCTACAATGAGCAGTTCTTC. This encodes CSATGARSYNEQFF. The rearrangement joins TRBV20-1 to TRBJ2-1; possibly TRBD1 or TRBD2 for D (5 bases each). The CDR3 is 14 residues long. Germline V lookup: CDR1 DFQATT, CDR2 SNEGSKA (reference sequence). The V end was cut by 4 bases, the J end by 1 base, with 11 bases between.